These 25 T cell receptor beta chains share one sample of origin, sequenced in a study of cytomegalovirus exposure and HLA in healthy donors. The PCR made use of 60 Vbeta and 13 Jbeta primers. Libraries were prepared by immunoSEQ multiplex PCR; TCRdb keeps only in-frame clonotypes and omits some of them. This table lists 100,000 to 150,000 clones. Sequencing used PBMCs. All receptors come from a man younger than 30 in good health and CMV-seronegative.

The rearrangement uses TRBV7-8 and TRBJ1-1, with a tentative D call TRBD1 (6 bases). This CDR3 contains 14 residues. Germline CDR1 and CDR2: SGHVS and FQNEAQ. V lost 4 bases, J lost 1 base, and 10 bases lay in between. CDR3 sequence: CASSSGQSNTEAFF. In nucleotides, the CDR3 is TGTGCCAGCAGCTCCGGACAGTCGAACACTGAAGCTTTCTTT.

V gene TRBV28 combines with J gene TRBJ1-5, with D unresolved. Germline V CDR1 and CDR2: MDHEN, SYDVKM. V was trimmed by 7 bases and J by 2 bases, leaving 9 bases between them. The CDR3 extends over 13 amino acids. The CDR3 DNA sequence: TGTGCCAGCATCTCCCCCGGCAATCAGCCCCAGCATTTT. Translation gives CASISPGNQPQHF. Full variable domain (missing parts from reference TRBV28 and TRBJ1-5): DVKVTQSSRYLVKRTGEKVFLECVQDMDHENMFWYRQDPGLGLRLIYFSYDVKMKEKGDIPEGYSVSREKKERFSLILESASTNQTSMYLCASISPGNQPQHFGDGTRLSIL.

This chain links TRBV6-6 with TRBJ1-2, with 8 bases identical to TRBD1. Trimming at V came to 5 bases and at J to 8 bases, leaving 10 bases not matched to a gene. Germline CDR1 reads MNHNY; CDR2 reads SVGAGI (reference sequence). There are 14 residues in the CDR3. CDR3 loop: CASSKPDRGGGYTF. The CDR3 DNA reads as TGTGCCAGCAGTAAACCCGACAGGGGCGGAGGCTACACCTTC.

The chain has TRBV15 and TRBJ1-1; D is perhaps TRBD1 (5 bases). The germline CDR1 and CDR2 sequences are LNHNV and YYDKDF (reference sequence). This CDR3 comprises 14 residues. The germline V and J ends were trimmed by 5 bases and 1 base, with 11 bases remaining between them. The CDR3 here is CATSPRDRNTEAFF. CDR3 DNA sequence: TGTGCCACCAGCCCGCGCGACAGGAACACTGAAGCTTTCTTT.

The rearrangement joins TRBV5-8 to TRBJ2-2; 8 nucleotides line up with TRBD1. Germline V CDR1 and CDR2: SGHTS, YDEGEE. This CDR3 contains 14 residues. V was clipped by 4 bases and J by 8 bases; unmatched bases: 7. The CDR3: CASSMTGVSGELFF. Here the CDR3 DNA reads TGTGCCAGCAGCATGACAGGGGTTTCAGGGGAGCTGTTTTTT.

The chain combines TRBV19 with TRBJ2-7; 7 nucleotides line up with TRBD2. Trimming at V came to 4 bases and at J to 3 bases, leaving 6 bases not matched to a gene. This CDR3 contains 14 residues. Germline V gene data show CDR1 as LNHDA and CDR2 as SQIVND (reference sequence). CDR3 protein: CASSTDGGFYEQYF. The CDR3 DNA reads TGTGCCAGTAGTACGGACGGGGGGTTCTACGAGCAGTACTTC.

This chain's CDR3 is CAWSGSRYTF. CDR3 bases: TGTGCCTGGAGTGGCAGTCGTTACACCTTC. The rearrangement links TRBV30 to TRBJ1-2; D not resolved. The CDR3 has 10 residues. The V gene's germline CDR1 is GTSNPN and CDR2 SVGIG (reference sequence). The V and J ends lost 1 base and 11 bases respectively, with 8 bases between them.

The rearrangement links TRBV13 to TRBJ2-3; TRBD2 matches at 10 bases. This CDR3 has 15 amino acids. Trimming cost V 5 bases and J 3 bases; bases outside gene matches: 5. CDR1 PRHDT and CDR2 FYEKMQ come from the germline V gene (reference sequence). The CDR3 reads CASSQSGRGTDTQYF. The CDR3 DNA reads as TGTGCCAGCAGCCAAAGCGGGAGGGGAACAGATACGCAGTATTTT. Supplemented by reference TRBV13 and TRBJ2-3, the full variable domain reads AAGVIQSPRHLIKEKRETATLKCYPIPRHDTVYWYQQGPGQDPQFLISFYEKMQSDKGSIPDRFSAQQFSDYHSELNMSSLELGDSALYFCASSQSGRGTDTQYFGPGTRLTVL.

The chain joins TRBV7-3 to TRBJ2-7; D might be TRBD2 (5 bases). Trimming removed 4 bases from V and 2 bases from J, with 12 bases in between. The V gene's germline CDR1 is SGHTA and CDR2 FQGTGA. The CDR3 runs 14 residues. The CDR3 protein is CASSSHPGAYEQYF. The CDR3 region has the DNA TGTGCCAGCAGCTCCCACCCCGGGGCCTACGAGCAGTACTTC.

For the CDR3, the DNA is TGCAGCGCTGGGCCCATTCTAACTTCTAACACCGGGGAGCTGTTTTTT. This sequence encodes CSAGPILTSNTGELFF. The chain recombines TRBV29-1 with TRBJ2-2; no clear D. CDR1 is SQVTM, CDR2 ANQGSEA, per germline. Trimming took off 7 bases at V and 2 bases at J, with 20 bases between the two ends. CDR3 length equals 16 residues.

The DNA of the CDR3 is TGTGCCAGCAGTGAAGGGGGGGGCTGGACTGAAGCTTTCTTT. Its protein is CASSEGGGWTEAFF. J is TRBJ1-1 and V is TRBV25-1; TRBD1 might be the D (6 bases). Germline CDR1 MGHDK, CDR2 SYGVNS. V was shortened by 2 bases and J by 5 bases, with 12 bases between the two germline ends. CDR3 length: 14 residues.

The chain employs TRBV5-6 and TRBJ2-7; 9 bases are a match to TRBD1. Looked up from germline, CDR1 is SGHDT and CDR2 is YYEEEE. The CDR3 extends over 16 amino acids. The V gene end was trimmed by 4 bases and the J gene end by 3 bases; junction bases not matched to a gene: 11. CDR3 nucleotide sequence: TGTGCCAGCAGCGGCACACAGGGGGCCACAATCTACGAGCAGTACTTC. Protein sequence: CASSGTQGATIYEQYF.

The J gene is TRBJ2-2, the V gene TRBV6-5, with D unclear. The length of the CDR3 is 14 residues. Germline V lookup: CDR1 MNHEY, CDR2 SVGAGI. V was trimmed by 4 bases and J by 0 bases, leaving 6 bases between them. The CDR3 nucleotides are TGTGCCAGCAGTTCGACATCGAACACCGGGGAGCTGTTTTTT. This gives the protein CASSSTSNTGELFF.

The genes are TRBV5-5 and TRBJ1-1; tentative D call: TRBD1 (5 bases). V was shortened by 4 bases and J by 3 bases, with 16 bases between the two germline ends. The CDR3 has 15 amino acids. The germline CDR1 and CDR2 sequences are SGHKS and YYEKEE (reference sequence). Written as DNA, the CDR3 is TGTGCCAGCAGCGGTGCAGGGTTCGGGTACACTGAAGCTTTCTTT. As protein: CASSGAGFGYTEAFF.

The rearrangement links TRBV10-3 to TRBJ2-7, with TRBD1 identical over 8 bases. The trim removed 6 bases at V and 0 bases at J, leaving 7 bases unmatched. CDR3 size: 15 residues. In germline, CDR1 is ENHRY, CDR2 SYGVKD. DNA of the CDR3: TGTGCCATCAGCCATAACAGGGGGATCTCCTACGAGCAGTACTTC. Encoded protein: CAISHNRGISYEQYF.

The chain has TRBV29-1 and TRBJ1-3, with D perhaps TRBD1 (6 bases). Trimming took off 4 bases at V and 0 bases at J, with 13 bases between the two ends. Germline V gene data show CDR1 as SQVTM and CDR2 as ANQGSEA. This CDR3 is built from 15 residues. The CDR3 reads CSVVRRQVSGNTIYF. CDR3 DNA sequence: TGCAGCGTTGTCCGTAGACAGGTCTCTGGAAACACCATATATTTT.

DNA of the CDR3: TGTGCCAGCAGTGAAGCGCGACAGGCGTACACTGAAGCTTTCTTT. Residues: CASSEARQAYTEAFF. The chain carries TRBV2 and TRBJ1-1, with a possible D match to TRBD1 (6 bases). Germline assignment: CDR1 SNHLY and CDR2 FYNNEI. Trimming took 0 bases from V and 3 from J, leaving 11 bases between them. This CDR3 region has 15 residues.

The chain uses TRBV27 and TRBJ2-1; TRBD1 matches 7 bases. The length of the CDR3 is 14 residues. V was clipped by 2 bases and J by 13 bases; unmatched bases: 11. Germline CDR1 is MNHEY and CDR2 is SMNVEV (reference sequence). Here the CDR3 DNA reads TGTGCCAGCAGTTTACGGGGTAGGGACAGTAAACAGTTCTTC. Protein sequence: CASSLRGRDSKQFF.

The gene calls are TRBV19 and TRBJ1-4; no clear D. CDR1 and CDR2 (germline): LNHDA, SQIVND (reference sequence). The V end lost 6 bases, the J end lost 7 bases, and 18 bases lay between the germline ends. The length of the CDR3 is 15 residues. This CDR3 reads CASRLGSLGGEKLFF. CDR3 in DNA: TGTGCCAGTAGGCTGGGATCCCTTGGAGGTGAAAAACTGTTTTTT.

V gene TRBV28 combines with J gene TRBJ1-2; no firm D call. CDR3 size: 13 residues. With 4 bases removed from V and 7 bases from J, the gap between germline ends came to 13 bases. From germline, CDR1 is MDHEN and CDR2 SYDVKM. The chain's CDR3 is CASSSLDHPGYTF. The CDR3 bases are TGTGCCAGCAGTTCCCTAGACCACCCTGGCTACACCTTC.

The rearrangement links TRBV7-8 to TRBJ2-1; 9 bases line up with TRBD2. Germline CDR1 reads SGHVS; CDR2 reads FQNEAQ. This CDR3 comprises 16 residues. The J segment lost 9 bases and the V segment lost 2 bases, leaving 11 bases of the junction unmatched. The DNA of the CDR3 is TGTGCCAGCAGCTTATTGAATAGCGGGAGTGTCGCTGAGCAGTTCTTC. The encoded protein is CASSLLNSGSVAEQFF.

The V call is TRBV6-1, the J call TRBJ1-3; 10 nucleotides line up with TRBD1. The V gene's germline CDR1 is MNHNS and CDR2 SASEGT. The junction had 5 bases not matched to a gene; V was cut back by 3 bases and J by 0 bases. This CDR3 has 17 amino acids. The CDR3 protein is CASSDRGQGPSGNTIYF. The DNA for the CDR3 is TGTGCCAGCAGTGACAGGGGACAGGGGCCCTCTGGAAACACCATATATTTT.

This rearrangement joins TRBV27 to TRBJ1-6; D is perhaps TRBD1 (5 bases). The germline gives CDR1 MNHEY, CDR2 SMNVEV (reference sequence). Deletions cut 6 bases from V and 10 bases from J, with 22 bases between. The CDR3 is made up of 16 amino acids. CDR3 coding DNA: TGTGCCAGCAGCTGGGGCGACTTAATAAAGCCCTCACCCCTCCACTTT. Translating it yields CASSWGDLIKPSPLHF.

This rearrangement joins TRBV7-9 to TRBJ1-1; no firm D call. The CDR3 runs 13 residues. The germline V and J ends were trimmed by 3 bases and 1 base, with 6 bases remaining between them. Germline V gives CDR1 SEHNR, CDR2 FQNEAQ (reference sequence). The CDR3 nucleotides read TGTGCCAGCAGCTTTTTCCAGAACACTGAAGCTTTCTTT. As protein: CASSFFQNTEAFF.

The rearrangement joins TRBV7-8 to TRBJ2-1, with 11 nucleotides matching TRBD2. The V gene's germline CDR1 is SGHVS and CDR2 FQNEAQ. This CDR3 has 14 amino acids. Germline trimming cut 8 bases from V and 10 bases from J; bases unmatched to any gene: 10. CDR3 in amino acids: CASFLLAGGKEQFF. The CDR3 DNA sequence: TGTGCCAGCTTTCTCCTAGCGGGGGGCAAAGAGCAGTTCTTC.